In its sample, the clone carrying this TCR beta chain was seen many times. Unique molecular identifiers were incorporated during preparation of the TCRbeta library. TCRdb independently ran MiXCR on the PCR reads; one entry per CDR3 protein. The sample has fewer than 400,000 distinct CDR3 sequences, about a fifth seen once. The sample belongs to a study of T-cell reconstitution after alpha-beta-depleted transplantation in children. The CDR3 spans 17 residues. CDR1 DFQATT and CDR2 SNEGSKA come from the germline V gene (reference sequence). The junction had 21 bases not matched to a gene; V was cut back by 8 bases and J by 3 bases.

This chain uses TRBV20-1 with TRBJ2-7; TRBD1 agrees at 8 bases. Sequencing used PBMCs from the stem cell graft donor, obtained from the stem cell graft. This receptor was taken from a human donor who donated a stem cell graft to a child with acute myeloid leukemia. As DNA, the CDR3 is TGCAGTACTCTTAGCATTAACCGGGACAGGACATTCTACGAGCAGTACTTC. This codes for CSTLSINRDRTFYEQYF.